These T cell receptor beta chains were read from a single sample in a study of shared clonotypes between healthy human individuals. TCRdb's table, derived via immunoSEQ multiplex PCR, lists solely in-frame clones and lacks some. The repertoire includes 800,000 to 950,000 clones, roughly 96% of them detected once, and less than 0.3% sits in the top ten. Material for sequencing was naive CD8+ T cells sorted from blood. Receptors were obtained from a man aged 25-40 years in good health. Both conserved end residues are part of each CDR3. Fields, in order: V gene, clone size, D gene, J gene, CDR3 protein, CDR3 DNA. D genes are given only for firm matches. Part of the rows lack a size; the others show once, few, many or a class for expanded clones.

v_call: TRBV27
clone_size: -
d_call: -
j_call: TRBJ2-7
cdr3_aa: CASSSFSRYEQYF
cdr3_nt: TGTGCCAGCAGTTCCTTTTCCCGGTACGAGCAGTACTTC

v_call: TRBV7-9
clone_size: -
d_call: TRBD2
j_call: TRBJ2-1
cdr3_aa: CASSSNLLAPPYNEQFF
cdr3_nt: TGTGCCAGCAGCTCGAACTTACTAGCGCCCCCCTACAATGAGCAGTTCTTC

v_call: TRBV5-6
clone_size: once
d_call: TRBD1
j_call: TRBJ2-7
cdr3_aa: CASSWGQGAVLEQYF
cdr3_nt: TGTGCCAGCAGCTGGGGACAGGGGGCTGTACTCGAGCAGTACTTC

v_call: TRBV5-1
clone_size: -
d_call: TRBD2
j_call: TRBJ2-5
cdr3_aa: CASSPFLGTTQETQYF
cdr3_nt: TGCGCCAGCAGCCCCTTCCTTGGGACTACCCAAGAGACCCAGTACTTC

v_call: TRBV4-1
clone_size: -
d_call: -
j_call: TRBJ2-3
cdr3_aa: CASSGPLRSTDTQYF
cdr3_nt: TGCGCCAGCTCTGGGCCCCTCCGGAGCACAGATACGCAGTATTTT

v_call: TRBV29-1
clone_size: -
d_call: -
j_call: TRBJ1-2
cdr3_aa: CSGRDGNYGYTF
cdr3_nt: TGCAGCGGACGGGACGGTAACTATGGCTACACCTTC

v_call: TRBV29-1
clone_size: -
d_call: -
j_call: TRBJ2-1
cdr3_aa: CSVETSWPPSNEQFF
cdr3_nt: TGCAGCGTTGAAACGAGTTGGCCACCTTCCAATGAGCAGTTCTTC

v_call: TRBV18
clone_size: -
d_call: -
j_call: TRBJ1-4
cdr3_aa: CASSPWEVTDEKLFF
cdr3_nt: TGTGCCAGCTCACCATGGGAGGTCACCGATGAAAAACTGTTTTTT

v_call: TRBV7-8
clone_size: -
d_call: -
j_call: TRBJ1-1
cdr3_aa: CASSHAMTSLGTEAFF
cdr3_nt: TGTGCCAGCAGCCACGCCATGACTTCTTTGGGCACTGAAGCTTTCTTT

v_call: TRBV28
clone_size: -
d_call: -
j_call: TRBJ2-2
cdr3_aa: CASSFRRTGELFF
cdr3_nt: TGTGCCAGCAGTTTTCGAAGAACCGGGGAGCTGTTTTTT

v_call: TRBV28
clone_size: -
d_call: -
j_call: TRBJ2-5
cdr3_aa: CASRPDSQETQYF
cdr3_nt: TGTGCCAGCAGACCCGACAGCCAAGAGACCCAGTACTTC

v_call: TRBV28
clone_size: -
d_call: -
j_call: TRBJ1-3
cdr3_aa: CASSLTVGGSGNTIYF
cdr3_nt: TGTGCCAGCAGTTTAACCGTGGGGGGGTCAGGAAACACCATATATTTT

v_call: TRBV4-1
clone_size: -
d_call: -
j_call: TRBJ2-7
cdr3_aa: CASSQYSLAEQYF
cdr3_nt: TGCGCCAGCAGCCAATATTCACTTGCCGAGCAGTACTTC

v_call: TRBV2
clone_size: -
d_call: -
j_call: TRBJ2-3
cdr3_aa: CASSGLARTDTQYF
cdr3_nt: TGTGCCAGCAGTGGCCTGGCTCGCACAGATACGCAGTATTTT

v_call: TRBV9
clone_size: -
d_call: TRBD1
j_call: TRBJ2-3
cdr3_aa: CASSETGMYTDTQYF
cdr3_nt: TGTGCCAGCAGCGAGACAGGGATGTACACAGATACGCAGTATTTT

v_call: TRBV6-6
clone_size: -
d_call: TRBD2
j_call: TRBJ2-7
cdr3_aa: CASSHTASGSVYEQYF
cdr3_nt: TGTGCCAGCAGCCACACGGCTAGCGGGAGTGTATACGAGCAGTACTTC

v_call: TRBV6-5
clone_size: few
d_call: TRBD1
j_call: TRBJ2-7
cdr3_aa: CASSAGTGGYEQYF
cdr3_nt: TGTGCCAGCAGTGCCGGGACAGGGGGGTACGAGCAGTACTTC

v_call: TRBV5-1
clone_size: once
d_call: TRBD1
j_call: TRBJ2-1
cdr3_aa: CASSLAVRDRGFDEQFF
cdr3_nt: TGCGCCAGCAGCTTGGCCGTCCGGGACAGGGGGTTTGATGAGCAGTTCTTC

v_call: TRBV7-9
clone_size: -
d_call: -
j_call: TRBJ2-7
cdr3_aa: CASSSVLENLDEQYF
cdr3_nt: TGTGCCAGCAGCTCTGTACTAGAGAATCTTGACGAGCAGTACTTC

v_call: TRBV10-2
clone_size: -
d_call: TRBD2
j_call: TRBJ2-7
cdr3_aa: CASSEGTSEYF
cdr3_nt: TGCGCCAGCAGTGAGGGGACTAGCGAGTACTTC

v_call: TRBV18
clone_size: -
d_call: -
j_call: TRBJ2-5
cdr3_aa: CASSPPRLGQETQYF
cdr3_nt: TGTGCCAGCTCACCACCGAGACTAGGGCAAGAGACCCAGTACTTC

v_call: TRBV28
clone_size: -
d_call: TRBD1
j_call: TRBJ1-5
cdr3_aa: CASRKDRGLQPQHF
cdr3_nt: TGTGCCAGCAGGAAGGACAGGGGGCTTCAGCCCCAGCATTTT

v_call: TRBV19
clone_size: -
d_call: TRBD1
j_call: TRBJ2-5
cdr3_aa: CASAHQQGYQETQYF
cdr3_nt: TGTGCCAGCGCTCACCAACAGGGGTACCAAGAGACCCAGTACTTC

v_call: TRBV27
clone_size: -
d_call: TRBD1
j_call: TRBJ1-5
cdr3_aa: CASSSGQGGNQPQHF
cdr3_nt: TGTGCCAGCAGTTCGGGACAGGGCGGCAATCAGCCCCAGCATTTT

v_call: TRBV7-9
clone_size: -
d_call: TRBD2
j_call: TRBJ2-7
cdr3_aa: CASSLSPTSSSYEQYF
cdr3_nt: TGTGCCAGCAGCTTAAGTCCGACTAGCAGTTCCTACGAGCAGTACTTC

v_call: TRBV27
clone_size: -
d_call: -
j_call: TRBJ2-7
cdr3_aa: CASRSLSVEGEQYF
cdr3_nt: TGTGCCAGCAGGTCACTCTCCGTTGAGGGAGAGCAGTACTTC

v_call: TRBV19
clone_size: -
d_call: TRBD1
j_call: TRBJ1-1
cdr3_aa: CASAGQHTEAFF
cdr3_nt: TGTGCCAGCGCGGGACAGCACACTGAAGCTTTCTTT

v_call: TRBV7-9
clone_size: -
d_call: TRBD1
j_call: TRBJ2-7
cdr3_aa: CASSPGQGVDEQYF
cdr3_nt: TGTGCCAGCAGCCCGGGACAGGGAGTTGACGAGCAGTACTTC

v_call: TRBV6-5
clone_size: -
d_call: TRBD1
j_call: TRBJ2-6
cdr3_aa: CASDRGRRGANVLTF
cdr3_nt: TGTGCCAGCGACAGGGGGCGGAGAGGGGCCAACGTCCTGACTTTC

v_call: TRBV2
clone_size: -
d_call: -
j_call: TRBJ2-3
cdr3_aa: CASSETGAGGTDTQYF
cdr3_nt: TGTGCCAGCAGTGAAACTGGGGCAGGCGGCACAGATACGCAGTATTTT

v_call: TRBV28
clone_size: -
d_call: TRBD1
j_call: TRBJ2-1
cdr3_aa: CASSLSTTGAYNEQFF
cdr3_nt: TGTGCCAGCAGTTTATCTACGACAGGGGCCTACAATGAGCAGTTCTTC

v_call: TRBV11-2
clone_size: -
d_call: -
j_call: TRBJ1-1
cdr3_aa: CASSFESFAGTAFF
cdr3_nt: TGTGCCAGCAGCTTTGAGAGTTTTGCAGGGACGGCTTTCTTT

v_call: TRBV4-3
clone_size: -
d_call: -
j_call: TRBJ1-2
cdr3_aa: CASSQDRGDISRYGYIF
cdr3_nt: TGCGCCAGCAGCCAAGATCGAGGCGACATTTCCCGTTATGGCTACATCTTC

v_call: TRBV7-6
clone_size: once
d_call: TRBD1
j_call: TRBJ1-5
cdr3_aa: CASSLGLRGSNQPQHF
cdr3_nt: TGTGCCAGCAGCTTAGGTCTCAGGGGGAGCAATCAGCCCCAGCATTTT

v_call: TRBV10-3
clone_size: -
d_call: -
j_call: TRBJ1-3
cdr3_aa: CAISAAGAGNTIYF
cdr3_nt: TGTGCCATCAGCGCTGCAGGGGCTGGAAACACCATATATTTT

v_call: TRBV27
clone_size: -
d_call: -
j_call: TRBJ2-3
cdr3_aa: CASSLLHRDIADTQYF
cdr3_nt: TGTGCCAGCAGTTTACTCCACCGGGATATCGCAGATACGCAGTATTTT

v_call: TRBV7-9
clone_size: -
d_call: TRBD1
j_call: TRBJ2-7
cdr3_aa: CASSPPTGENYEQYF
cdr3_nt: TGTGCCAGCAGCCCGCCGACAGGGGAAAACTACGAGCAGTACTTC

v_call: TRBV10-3
clone_size: -
d_call: TRBD1
j_call: TRBJ1-1
cdr3_aa: CAISEGTANTEAFF
cdr3_nt: TGTGCCATCAGTGAGGGGACAGCGAACACTGAAGCTTTCTTT